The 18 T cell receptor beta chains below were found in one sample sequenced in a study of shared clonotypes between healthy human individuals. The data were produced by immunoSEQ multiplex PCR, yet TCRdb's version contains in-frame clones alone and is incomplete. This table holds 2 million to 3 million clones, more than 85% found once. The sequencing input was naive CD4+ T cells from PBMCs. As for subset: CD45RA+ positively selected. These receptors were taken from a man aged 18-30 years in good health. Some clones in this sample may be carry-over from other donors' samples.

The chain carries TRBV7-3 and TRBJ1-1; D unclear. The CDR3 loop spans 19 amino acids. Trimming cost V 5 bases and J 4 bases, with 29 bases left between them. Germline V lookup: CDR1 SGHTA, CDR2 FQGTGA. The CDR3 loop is CASSPAQLGPESRPTEAFF. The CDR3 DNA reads TGTGCCAGCAGCCCCGCCCAACTAGGTCCCGAAAGCAGGCCCACTGAAGCTTTCTTT.

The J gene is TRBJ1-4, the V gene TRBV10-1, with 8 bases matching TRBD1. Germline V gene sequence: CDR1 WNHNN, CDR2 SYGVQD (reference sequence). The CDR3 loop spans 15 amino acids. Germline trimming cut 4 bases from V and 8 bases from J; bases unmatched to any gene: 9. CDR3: CASSAGQGIGEKLFF. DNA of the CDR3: TGCGCCAGCAGTGCCGGACAGGGCATTGGGGAAAAACTGTTTTTT.

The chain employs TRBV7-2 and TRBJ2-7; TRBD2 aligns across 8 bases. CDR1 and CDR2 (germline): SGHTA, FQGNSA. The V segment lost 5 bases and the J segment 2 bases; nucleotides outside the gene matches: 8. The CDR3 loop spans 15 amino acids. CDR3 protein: CASSEDSGTTYEQYF. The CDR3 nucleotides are TGTGCCAGCAGCGAAGATAGCGGGACGACCTACGAGCAGTACTTC. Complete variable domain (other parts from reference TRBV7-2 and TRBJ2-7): GAGVSQSPSNKVTEKGKDVELRCDPISGHTALYWYRQSLGQGLEFLIYFQGNSAPDKSGLPSDRFSAERTGGSVSTLTIQRTQQEDSAVYLCASSEDSGTTYEQYFGPGTRLTVT.

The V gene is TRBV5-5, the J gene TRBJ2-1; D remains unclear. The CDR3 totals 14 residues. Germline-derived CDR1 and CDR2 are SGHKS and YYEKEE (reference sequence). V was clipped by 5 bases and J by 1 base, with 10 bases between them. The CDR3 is CASSLRVSYNEQFF. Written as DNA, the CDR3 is TGTGCCAGCAGTTTACGGGTGTCCTACAATGAGCAGTTCTTC.

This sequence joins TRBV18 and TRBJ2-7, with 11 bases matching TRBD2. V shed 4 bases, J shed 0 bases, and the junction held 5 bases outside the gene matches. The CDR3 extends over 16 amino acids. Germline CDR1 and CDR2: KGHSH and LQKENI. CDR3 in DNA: TGTGCCAGCTCACTCGGACTAGCGGGTAGCTCCTACGAGCAGTACTTC. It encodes CASSLGLAGSSYEQYF.

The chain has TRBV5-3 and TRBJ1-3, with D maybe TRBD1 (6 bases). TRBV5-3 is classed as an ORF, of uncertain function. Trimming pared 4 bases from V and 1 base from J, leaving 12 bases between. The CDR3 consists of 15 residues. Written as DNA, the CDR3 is TGTGCCAGAAGCCGCGACAGGACGTCTGGAAACACCATATATTTT. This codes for CARSRDRTSGNTIYF.

This CDR3 is CASSPQEGITDTQYF. For the CDR3, the DNA is TGCGCCAGCAGCCCTCAGGAAGGAATCACAGATACGCAGTATTTT. The chain couples TRBV5-1 to TRBJ2-3, with D hard to call. The V end was cut by 4 bases, the J end by 2 bases, with 14 bases between. The CDR3 totals 15 residues. In germline, CDR1 is SGHRS, CDR2 YFSETQ.

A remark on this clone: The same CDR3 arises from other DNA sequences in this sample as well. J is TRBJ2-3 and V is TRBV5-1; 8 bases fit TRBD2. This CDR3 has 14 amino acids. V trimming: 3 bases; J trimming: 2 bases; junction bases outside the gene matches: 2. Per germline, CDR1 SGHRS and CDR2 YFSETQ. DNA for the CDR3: TGCGCCAGCAGCTGGGGACTAGACACAGATACGCAGTATTTT. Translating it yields CASSWGLDTDTQYF.

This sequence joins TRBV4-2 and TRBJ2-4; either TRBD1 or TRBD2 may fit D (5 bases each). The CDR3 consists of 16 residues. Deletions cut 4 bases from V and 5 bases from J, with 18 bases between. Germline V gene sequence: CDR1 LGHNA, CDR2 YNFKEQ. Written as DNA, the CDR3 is TGTGCCAGCAGCCCTCGTTATCTAGGGGACCAAAACATTCAGTACTTC. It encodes CASSPRYLGDQNIQYF.

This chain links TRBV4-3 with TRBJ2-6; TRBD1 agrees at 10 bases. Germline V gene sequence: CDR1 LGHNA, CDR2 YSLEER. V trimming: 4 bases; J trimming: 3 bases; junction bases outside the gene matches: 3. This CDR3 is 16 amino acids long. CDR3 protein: CASSRQGAGGANVLTF. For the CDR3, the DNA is TGCGCCAGCAGCCGACAGGGGGCAGGTGGGGCCAACGTCCTGACTTTC.

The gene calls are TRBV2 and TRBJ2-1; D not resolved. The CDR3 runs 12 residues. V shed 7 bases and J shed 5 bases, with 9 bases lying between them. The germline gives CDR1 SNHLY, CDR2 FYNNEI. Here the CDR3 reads CASTENHNEQFF. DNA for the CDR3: TGTGCCAGCACGGAGAACCACAATGAGCAGTTCTTC. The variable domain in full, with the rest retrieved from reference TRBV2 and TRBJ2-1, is EPEVTQTPSHQVTQMGQEVILRCVPISNHLYFYWYRQILGQKVEFLVSFYNNEISEKSEIFDDQFSVERPDGSNFTLKIRSTKLEDSAMYFCASTENHNEQFFGPGTRLTVL.

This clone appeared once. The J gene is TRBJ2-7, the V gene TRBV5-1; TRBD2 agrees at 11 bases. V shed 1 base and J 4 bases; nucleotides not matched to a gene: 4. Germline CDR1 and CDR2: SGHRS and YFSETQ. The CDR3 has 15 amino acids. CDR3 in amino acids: CASSLSSGRGYEQYF. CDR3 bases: TGCGCCAGCAGCTTGAGTAGCGGGAGGGGATACGAGCAGTACTTC.

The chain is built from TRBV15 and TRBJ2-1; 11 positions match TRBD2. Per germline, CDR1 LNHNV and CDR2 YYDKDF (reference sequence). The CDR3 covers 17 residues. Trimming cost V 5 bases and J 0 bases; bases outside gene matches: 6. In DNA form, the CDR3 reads TGTGCCACCAGCTCGGGTAGCGGGAGGGGCTCCTACAATGAGCAGTTCTTC. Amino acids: CATSSGSGRGSYNEQFF.

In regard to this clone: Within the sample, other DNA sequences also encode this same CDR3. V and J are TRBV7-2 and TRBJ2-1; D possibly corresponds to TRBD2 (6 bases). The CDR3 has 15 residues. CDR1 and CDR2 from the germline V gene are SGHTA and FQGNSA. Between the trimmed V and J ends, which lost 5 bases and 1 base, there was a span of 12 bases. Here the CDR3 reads CASSLTSSSYNEQFF. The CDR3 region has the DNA TGTGCCAGCAGCCTCACTAGCAGTTCCTACAATGAGCAGTTCTTC.

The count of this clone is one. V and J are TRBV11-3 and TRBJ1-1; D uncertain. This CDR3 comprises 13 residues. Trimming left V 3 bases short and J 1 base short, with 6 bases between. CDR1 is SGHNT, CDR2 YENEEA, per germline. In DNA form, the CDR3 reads TGTGCCAGCAGCTTTGCCGGGAACACTGAAGCTTTCTTT. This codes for CASSFAGNTEAFF. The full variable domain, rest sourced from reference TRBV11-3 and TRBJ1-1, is EAGVVQSPRYKIIEKKQPVAFWCNPISGHNTLYWYLQNLGQGPELLIRYENEEAVDDSQLPKDRFSAERLKGVDSTLKIQPAELGDSAVYLCASSFAGNTEAFFGQGTRLTVV.

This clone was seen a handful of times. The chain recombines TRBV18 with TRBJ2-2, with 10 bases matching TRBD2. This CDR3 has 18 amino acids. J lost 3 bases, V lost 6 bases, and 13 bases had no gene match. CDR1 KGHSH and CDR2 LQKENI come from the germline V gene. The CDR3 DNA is TGTGCCAGCTCCCACGGACTAGCGGCCATACAAGACACCGGGGAGCTGTTTTTT. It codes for CASSHGLAAIQDTGELFF. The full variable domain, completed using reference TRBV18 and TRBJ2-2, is NAGVMQNPRHLVRRRGQEARLRCSPMKGHSHVYWYRQLPEEGLKFMVYLQKENIIDESGMPKERFSAEFPKEGPSILRIQQVVRGDSAAYFCASSHGLAAIQDTGELFFGEGSRLTVL.

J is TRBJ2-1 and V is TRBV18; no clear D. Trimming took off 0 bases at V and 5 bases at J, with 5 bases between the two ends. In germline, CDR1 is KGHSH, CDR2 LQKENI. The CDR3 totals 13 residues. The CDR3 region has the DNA TGTGCCAGCTCACCACCGACCGACAATGAGCAGTTCTTC. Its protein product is CASSPPTDNEQFF.

As DNA, the CDR3 is TGTGCCATCAGTCCCGGGACAGGGATTCTCGACGAGCAGTACTTC. Protein sequence: CAISPGTGILDEQYF. The chain has TRBV10-3 and TRBJ2-7, with 9 bases aligning to TRBD1. CDR1 and CDR2 from the germline V gene are ENHRY and SYGVKD. With 5 bases clipped from V and 5 bases from J, the junction kept 10 bases outside the gene matches. The CDR3 covers 15 residues.